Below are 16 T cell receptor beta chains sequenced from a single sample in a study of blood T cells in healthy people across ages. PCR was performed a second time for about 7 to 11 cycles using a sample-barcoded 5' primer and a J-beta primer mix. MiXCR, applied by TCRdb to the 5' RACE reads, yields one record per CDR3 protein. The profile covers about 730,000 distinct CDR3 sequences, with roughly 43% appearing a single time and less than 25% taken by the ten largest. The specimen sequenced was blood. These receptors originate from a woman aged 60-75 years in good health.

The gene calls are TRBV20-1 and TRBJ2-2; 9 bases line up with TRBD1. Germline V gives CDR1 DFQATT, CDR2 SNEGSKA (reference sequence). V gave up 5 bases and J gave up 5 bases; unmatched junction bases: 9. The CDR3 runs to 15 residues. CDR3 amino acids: CSAPSGQGKTGELFF. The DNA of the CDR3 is TGCAGTGCTCCCTCGGGACAGGGAAAGACCGGGGAGCTGTTTTTT.

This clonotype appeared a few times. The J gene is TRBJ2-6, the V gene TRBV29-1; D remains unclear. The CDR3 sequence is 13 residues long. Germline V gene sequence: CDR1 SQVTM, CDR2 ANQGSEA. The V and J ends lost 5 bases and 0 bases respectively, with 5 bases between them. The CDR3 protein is CSVTGSGANVLTF. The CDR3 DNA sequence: TGCAGCGTTACCGGCTCTGGGGCCAACGTCCTGACTTTC.

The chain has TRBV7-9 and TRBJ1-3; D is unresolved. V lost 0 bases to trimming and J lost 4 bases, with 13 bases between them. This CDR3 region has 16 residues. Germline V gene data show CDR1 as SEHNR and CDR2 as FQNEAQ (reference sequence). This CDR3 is CASSLAPGRPGNTIYF. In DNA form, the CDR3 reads TGTGCCAGCAGCTTAGCCCCAGGCAGGCCGGGAAACACCATATATTTT. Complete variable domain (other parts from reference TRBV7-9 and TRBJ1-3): DTGVSQNPRHKITKRGQNVTFRCDPISEHNRLYWYRQTLGQGPEFLTYFQNEAQLEKSRLLSDRFSAERPKGSFSTLEIQRTEQGDSAMYLCASSLAPGRPGNTIYFGEGSWLTVV.

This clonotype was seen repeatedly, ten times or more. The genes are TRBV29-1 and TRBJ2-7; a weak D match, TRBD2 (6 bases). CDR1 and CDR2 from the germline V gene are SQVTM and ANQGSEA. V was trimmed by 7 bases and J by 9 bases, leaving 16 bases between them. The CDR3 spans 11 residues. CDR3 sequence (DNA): TGCAGCGGACGCGGGACCGGAGGGCAGTACTTC. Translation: CSGRGTGGQYF.

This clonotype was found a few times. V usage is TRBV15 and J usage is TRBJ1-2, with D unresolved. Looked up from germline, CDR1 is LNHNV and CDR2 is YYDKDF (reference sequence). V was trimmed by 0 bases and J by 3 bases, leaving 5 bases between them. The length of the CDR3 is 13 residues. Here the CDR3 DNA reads TGTGCCACCAGCAGAGATGGACACTATGGCTACACCTTC. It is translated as CATSRDGHYGYTF. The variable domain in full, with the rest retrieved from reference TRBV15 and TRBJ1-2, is DAMVIQNPRYQVTQFGKPVTLSCSQTLNHNVMYWYQQKSSQAPKLLFHYYDKDFNNEADTPDNFQSRRPNTSFCFLDIRSPGLGDTAMYLCATSRDGHYGYTFGSGTRLTVV.

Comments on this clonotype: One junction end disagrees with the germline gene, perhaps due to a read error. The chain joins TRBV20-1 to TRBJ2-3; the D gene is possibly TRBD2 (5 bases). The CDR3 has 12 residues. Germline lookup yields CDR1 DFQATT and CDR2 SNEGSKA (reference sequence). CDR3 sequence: CSASTSTDTQYF. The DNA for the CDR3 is TGCAGCGCTAGCACCAGCACAGATACGCAGTATTTT.

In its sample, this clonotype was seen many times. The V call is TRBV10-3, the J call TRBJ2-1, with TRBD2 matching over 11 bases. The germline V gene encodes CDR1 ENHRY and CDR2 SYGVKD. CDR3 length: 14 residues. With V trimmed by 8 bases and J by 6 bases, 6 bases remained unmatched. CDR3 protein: CAIGAGTSGNEQFF. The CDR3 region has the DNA TGTGCCATCGGAGCCGGGACTAGCGGCAATGAGCAGTTCTTC.

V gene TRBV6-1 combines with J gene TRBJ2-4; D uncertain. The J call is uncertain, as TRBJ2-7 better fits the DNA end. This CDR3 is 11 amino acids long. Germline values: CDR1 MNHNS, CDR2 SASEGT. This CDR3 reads CASLDWYEQYF. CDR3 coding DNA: TGTGCCAGCCTGGATTGGTACGAGCAGTACTTC.

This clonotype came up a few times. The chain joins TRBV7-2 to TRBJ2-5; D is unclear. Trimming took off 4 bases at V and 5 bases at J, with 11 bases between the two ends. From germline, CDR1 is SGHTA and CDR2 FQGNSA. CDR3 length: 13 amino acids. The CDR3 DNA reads TGTGCCAGCAGCTCCCCTTGGGGTGAGACCCAGTACTTC. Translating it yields CASSSPWGETQYF.

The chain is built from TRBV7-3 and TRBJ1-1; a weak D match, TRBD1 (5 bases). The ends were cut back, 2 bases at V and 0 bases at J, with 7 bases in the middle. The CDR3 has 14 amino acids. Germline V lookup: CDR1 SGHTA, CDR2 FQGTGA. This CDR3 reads CASSLQGMNTEAFF. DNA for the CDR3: TGTGCCAGCAGCTTACAGGGAATGAACACTGAAGCTTTCTTT.

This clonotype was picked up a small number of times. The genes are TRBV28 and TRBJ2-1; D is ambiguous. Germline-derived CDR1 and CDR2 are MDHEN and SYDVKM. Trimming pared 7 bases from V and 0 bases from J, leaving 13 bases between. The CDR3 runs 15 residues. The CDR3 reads CASTPDLSSYNEQFF. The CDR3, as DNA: TGTGCCAGCACGCCCGACTTGAGCTCCTACAATGAGCAGTTCTTC.

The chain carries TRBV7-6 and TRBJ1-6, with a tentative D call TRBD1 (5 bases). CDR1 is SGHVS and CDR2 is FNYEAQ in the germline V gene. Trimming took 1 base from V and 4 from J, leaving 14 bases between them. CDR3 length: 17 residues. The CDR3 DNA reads TGTGCCAGCAGCTTAGATCCCCTAGAGGGGTATAATTCACCCCTCCACTTT. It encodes CASSLDPLEGYNSPLHF.

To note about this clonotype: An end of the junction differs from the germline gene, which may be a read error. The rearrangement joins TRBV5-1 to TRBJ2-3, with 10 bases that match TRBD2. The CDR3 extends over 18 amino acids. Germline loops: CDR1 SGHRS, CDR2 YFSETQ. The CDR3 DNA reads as TGCGCCGGCAGCTACGAGCCGACACTAGCGGGGCGTACAGATACGCAGTATTTT. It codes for CAGSYEPTLAGRTDTQYF.

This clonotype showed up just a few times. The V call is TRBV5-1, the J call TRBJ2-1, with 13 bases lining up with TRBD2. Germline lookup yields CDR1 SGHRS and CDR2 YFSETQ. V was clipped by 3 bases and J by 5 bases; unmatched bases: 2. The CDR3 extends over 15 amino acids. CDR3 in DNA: TGCGCCAGCAGCTCGGGACTAGCGGGAAACAATGAGCAGTTCTTC. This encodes CASSSGLAGNNEQFF.

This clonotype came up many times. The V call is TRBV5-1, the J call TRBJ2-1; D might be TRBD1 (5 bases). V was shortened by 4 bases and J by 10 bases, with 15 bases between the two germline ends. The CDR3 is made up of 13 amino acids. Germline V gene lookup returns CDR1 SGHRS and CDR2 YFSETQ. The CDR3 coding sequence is TGCGCCAGCAGCCATACCCAGGGTACAGAGCAGTTCTTC. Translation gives CASSHTQGTEQFF.

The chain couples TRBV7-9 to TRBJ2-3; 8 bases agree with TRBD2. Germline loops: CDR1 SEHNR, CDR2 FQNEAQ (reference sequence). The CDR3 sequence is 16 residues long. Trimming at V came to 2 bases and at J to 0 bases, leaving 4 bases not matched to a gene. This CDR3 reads CASSLPRGRSTDTQYF. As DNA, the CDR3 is TGTGCCAGCAGCTTACCACGCGGGAGGAGCACAGATACGCAGTATTTT.